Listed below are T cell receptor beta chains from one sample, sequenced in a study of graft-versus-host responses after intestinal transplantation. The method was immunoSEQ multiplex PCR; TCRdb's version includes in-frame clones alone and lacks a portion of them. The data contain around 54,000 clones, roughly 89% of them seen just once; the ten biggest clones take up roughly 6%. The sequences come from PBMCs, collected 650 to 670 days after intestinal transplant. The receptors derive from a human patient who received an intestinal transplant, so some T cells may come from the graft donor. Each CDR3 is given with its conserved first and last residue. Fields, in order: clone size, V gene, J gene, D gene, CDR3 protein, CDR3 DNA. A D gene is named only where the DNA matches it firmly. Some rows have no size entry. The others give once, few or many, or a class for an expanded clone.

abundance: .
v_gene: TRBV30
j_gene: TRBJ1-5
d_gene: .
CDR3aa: CAWSGGGNQPQHF
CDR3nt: TGTGCCTGGAGCGGGGGGGGAAATCAGCCCCAGCATTTT

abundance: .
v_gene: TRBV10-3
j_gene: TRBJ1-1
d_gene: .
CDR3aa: CAISESRRDTEAFF
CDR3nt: TGTGCCATCAGTGAGTCTCGCAGGGACACTGAAGCTTTCTTT

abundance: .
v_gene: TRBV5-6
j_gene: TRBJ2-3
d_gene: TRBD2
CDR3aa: CASSFSGTTDTQYF
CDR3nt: TGTGCCAGCAGCTTTAGCGGGACCACAGATACGCAGTATTTT

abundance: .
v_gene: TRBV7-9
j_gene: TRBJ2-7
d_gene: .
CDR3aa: CASSLEDGSYEQYF
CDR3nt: TGTGCCAGCAGCTTAGAAGACGGCTCCTACGAGCAGTACTTC

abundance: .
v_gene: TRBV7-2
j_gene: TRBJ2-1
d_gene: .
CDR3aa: CASSFDIYEQFF
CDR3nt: TGTGCCAGCAGCTTTGATATCTATGAGCAGTTCTTC

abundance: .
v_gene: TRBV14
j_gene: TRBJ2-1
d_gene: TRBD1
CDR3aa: CASSQPGGARGEQFF
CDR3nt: TGTGCCAGCAGCCAACCAGGGGGCGCCCGGGGTGAGCAGTTCTTC

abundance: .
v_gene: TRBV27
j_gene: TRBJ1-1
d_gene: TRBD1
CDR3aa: CASSLAGGSNSEAFF
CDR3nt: TGTGCCAGCAGTTTAGCAGGGGGCTCTAATAGTGAAGCTTTCTTT

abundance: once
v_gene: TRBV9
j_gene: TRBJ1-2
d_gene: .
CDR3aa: CASSVDTGFYGYTF
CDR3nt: TGTGCCAGCAGCGTAGACACGGGGTTCTATGGCTACACCTTC

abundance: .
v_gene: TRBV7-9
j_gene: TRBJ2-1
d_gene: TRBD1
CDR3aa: CASSSLGTAYNEQFF
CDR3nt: TGTGCCAGCAGCTCCTTAGGGACAGCTTACAATGAGCAGTTCTTC

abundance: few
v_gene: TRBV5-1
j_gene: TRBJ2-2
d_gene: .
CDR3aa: CASSLPLAGSNTGELFF
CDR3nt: TGCGCCAGCAGCTTACCCTTGGCGGGCTCGAACACCGGGGAGCTGTTTTTT

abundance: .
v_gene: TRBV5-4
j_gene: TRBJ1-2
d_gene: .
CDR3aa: CASSLWTNYGYTF
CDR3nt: TGTGCCAGCAGCTTGTGGACTAACTATGGCTACACCTTC

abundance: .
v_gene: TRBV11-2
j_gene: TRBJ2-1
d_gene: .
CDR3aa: CASSPGGRSYNEQFF
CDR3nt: TGTGCCAGCAGCCCGGGGGGCCGCTCCTACAATGAGCAGTTCTTC

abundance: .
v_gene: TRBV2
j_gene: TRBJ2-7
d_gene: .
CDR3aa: CASRDPASSYEQYF
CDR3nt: TGTGCCAGCAGGGACCCCGCCAGCTCCTACGAGCAGTACTTC

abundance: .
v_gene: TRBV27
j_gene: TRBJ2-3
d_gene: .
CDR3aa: CASSLSSGYRGADTQYF
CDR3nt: TGTGCCAGCAGTTTATCCTCTGGCTACCGTGGGGCAGATACGCAGTATTTT

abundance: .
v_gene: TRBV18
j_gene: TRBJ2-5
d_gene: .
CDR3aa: CASSAQETQYF
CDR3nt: TGTGCCAGCTCAGCTCAAGAGACCCAGTACTTC

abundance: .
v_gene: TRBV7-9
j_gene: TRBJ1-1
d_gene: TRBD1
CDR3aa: CASSPRQGWNTEAFF
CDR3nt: TGTGCCAGCAGCCCGAGACAGGGTTGGAACACTGAAGCTTTCTTT

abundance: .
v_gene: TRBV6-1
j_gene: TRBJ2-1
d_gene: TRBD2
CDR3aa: CASRGSGGTYNEQFF
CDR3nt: TGTGCCAGCAGAGGTAGCGGGGGGACCTACAATGAGCAGTTCTTC

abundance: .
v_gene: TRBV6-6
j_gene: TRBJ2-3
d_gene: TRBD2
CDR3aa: CASSSGGTDTQYF
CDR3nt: TGTGCCAGCAGTAGCGGGGGAACAGATACGCAGTATTTT

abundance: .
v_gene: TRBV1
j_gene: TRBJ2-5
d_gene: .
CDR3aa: CTSSQGLAGGTQETQYF
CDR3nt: TGCACCAGCAGCCAAGGCCTAGCCGGGGGAACTCAAGAGACCCAGTACTTC

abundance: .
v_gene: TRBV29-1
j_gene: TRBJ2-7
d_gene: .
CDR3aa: CSVTRGEQYF
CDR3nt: TGCAGCGTTACCAGGGGCGAGCAGTACTTC

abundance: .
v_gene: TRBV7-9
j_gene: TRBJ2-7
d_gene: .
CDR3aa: CASSPLEVGFSYEQYF
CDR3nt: TGTGCCAGCAGCCCACTAGAGGTTGGCTTCTCCTACGAGCAGTACTTC

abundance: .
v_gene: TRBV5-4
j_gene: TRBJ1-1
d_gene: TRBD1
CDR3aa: CASTLWDRNTEAFF
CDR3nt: TGTGCCAGCACCCTCTGGGACAGAAACACTGAAGCTTTCTTT

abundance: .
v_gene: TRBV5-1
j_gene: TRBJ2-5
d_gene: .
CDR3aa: CASSIGGTGRETQYF
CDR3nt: TGCGCCAGCAGTATAGGCGGTACGGGGAGAGAGACCCAGTACTTC

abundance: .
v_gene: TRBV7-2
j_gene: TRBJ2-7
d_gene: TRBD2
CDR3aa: CASSSRWGGFGEQYF
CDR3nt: TGTGCCAGCAGCTCCCGGTGGGGAGGGTTCGGCGAGCAGTACTTC

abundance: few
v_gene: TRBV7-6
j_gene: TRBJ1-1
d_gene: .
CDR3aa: CASSLGSAGNTEAFF
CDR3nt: TGTGCCAGCAGCTTAGGTTCTGCCGGGAACACTGAAGCTTTCTTT

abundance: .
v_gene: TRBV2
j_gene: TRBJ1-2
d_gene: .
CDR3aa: CASRAEGRGYGYTF
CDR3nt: TGTGCCAGCAGGGCCGAGGGCCGGGGGTATGGCTACACCTTC

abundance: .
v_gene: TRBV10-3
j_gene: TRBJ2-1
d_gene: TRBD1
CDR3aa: CAITDRSRDRGRQFF
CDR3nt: TGTGCCATCACTGATCGCTCCCGGGACAGGGGGCGTCAGTTCTTC

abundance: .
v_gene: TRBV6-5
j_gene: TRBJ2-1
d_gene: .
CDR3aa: CATVWFNEQFF
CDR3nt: TGTGCCACGGTTTGGTTCAATGAGCAGTTCTTC

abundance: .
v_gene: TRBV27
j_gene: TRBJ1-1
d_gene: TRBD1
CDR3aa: CASSIYKGQVNTEAFF
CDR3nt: TGTGCCAGCAGTATATACAAGGGACAGGTGAACACTGAAGCTTTCTTT

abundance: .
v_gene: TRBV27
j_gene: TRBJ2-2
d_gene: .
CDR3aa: CASKLKGGPGTGELFF
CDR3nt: TGTGCCAGCAAGCTTAAGGGGGGGCCCGGCACCGGGGAGCTGTTTTTT

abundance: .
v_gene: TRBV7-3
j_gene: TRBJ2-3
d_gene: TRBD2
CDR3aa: CASSLKSCGTSGGHVDTQYF
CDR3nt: TGTGCCAGCAGCTTAAAATCTTGCGGGACTAGCGGGGGGCATGTGGATACGCAGTATTTT

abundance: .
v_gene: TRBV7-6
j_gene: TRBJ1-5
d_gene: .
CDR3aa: CASSSEGYNQPQHF
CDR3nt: TGTGCCAGCAGCTCAGAGGGGTACAATCAGCCCCAGCATTTT

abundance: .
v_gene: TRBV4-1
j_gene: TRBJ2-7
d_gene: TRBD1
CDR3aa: CASSKEQGPTYEQYF
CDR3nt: TGCGCCAGCAGTAAAGAACAGGGGCCTACTTACGAGCAGTACTTC

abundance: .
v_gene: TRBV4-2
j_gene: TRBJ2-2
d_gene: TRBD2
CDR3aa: CASSQGLAGETGELFF
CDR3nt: TGTGCCAGCAGCCAAGGACTAGCGGGGGAAACCGGGGAGCTGTTTTTT

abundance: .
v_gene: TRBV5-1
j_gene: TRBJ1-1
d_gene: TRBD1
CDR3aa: CASSFKRRQGEGNTEAFF
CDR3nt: TGCGCCAGCAGCTTCAAAAGAAGACAGGGCGAAGGGAACACTGAAGCTTTCTTT

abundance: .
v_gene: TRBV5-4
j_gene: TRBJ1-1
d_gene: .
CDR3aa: CASSLKGLPEAFF
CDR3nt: TGTGCCAGCAGCTTAAAAGGGTTACCTGAAGCTTTCTTT

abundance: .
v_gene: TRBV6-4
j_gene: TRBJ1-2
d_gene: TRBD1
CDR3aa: CASSPTGGGYGYTF
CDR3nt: TGTGCCAGCAGCCCAACAGGGGGCGGCTATGGCTACACCTTC

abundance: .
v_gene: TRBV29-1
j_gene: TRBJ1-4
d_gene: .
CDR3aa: CSVGMGIEKLFF
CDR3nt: TGCAGCGTTGGTATGGGGATTGAAAAACTGTTTTTT

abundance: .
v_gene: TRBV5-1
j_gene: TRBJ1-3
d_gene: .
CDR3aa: CASCLGFDGNTIYF
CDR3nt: TGCGCCAGCTGTCTCGGATTTGATGGAAACACCATATATTTT

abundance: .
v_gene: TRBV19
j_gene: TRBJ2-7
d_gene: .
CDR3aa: CASSILGGYEQYF
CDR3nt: TGTGCCAGTAGTATCCTCGGGGGCTACGAGCAGTACTTC

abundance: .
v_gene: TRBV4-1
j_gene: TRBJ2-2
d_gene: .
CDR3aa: CASSTLGGELFF
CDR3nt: TGCGCCAGCAGCACCCTGGGCGGGGAGCTGTTTTTT

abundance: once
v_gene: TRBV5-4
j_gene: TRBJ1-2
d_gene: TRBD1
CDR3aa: CASSGTGAYGYAF
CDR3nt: TGTGCCAGCAGCGGAACAGGGGCCTATGGCTACGCCTTC

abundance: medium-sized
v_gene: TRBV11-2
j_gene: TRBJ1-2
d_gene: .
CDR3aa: CASSLGARTIVGYTF
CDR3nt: TGTGCCAGCAGCTTAGGGGCCAGGACGATAGTTGGCTACACCTTC

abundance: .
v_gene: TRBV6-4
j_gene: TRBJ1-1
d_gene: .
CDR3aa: CASSEKVNTEAFF
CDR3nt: TGTGCCAGCAGTGAAAAGGTGAACACTGAAGCTTTCTTT

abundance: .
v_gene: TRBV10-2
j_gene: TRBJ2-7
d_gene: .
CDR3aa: CASSLGTPARGEQYF
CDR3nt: TGCGCCAGCAGCCTAGGGACTCCCGCGAGGGGCGAGCAGTACTTC

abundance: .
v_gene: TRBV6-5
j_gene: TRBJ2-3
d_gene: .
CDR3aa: CASSSGSAQYF
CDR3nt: TGTGCCAGCAGTTCGGGGTCAGCGCAGTATTTT

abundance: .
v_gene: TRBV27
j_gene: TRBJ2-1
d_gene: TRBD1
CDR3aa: CASSDRDRGYNEQFF
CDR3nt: TGTGCCAGCAGCGACCGGGACAGGGGCTACAATGAGCAGTTCTTC

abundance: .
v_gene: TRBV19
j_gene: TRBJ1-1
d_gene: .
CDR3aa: CASSIDGGGLHTEAFF
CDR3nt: TGTGCCAGTAGTATAGATGGTGGGGGGTTACACACTGAAGCTTTCTTT

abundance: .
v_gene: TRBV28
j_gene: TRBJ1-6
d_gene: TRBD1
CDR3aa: CASSSGQGNSPLHF
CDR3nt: TGTGCCAGCAGTTCGGGACAGGGGAATTCACCCCTCCACTTT